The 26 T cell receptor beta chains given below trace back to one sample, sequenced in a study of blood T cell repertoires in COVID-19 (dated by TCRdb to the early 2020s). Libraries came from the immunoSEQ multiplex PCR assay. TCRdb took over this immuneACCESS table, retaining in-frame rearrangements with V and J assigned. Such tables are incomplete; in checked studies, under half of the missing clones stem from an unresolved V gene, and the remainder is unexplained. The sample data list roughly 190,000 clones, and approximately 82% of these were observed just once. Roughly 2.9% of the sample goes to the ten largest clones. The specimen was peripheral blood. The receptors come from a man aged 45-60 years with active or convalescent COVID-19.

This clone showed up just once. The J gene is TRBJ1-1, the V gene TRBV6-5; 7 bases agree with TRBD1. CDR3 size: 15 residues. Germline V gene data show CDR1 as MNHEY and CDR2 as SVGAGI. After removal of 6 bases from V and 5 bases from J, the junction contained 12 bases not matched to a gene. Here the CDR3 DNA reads TGTGCCAGCAGCCCACTAGGGGGCCGGACGACTGAAGCTTTCTTT. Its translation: CASSPLGGRTTEAFF.

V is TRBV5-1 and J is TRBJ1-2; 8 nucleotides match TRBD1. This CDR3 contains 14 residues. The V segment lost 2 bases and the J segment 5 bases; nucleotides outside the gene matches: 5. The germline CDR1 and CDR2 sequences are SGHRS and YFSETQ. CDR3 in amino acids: CASSFGQGEYGYTF. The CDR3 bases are TGCGCCAGCAGCTTCGGACAGGGCGAATATGGCTACACCTTC.

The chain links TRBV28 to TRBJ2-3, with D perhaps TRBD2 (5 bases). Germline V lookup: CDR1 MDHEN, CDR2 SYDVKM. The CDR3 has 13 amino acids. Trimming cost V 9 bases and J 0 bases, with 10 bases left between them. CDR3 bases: TGTGCCAGTGCGGACTCTAGCACAGATACGCAGTATTTT. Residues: CASADSSTDTQYF. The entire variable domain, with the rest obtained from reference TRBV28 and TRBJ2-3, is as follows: DVKVTQSSRYLVKRTGEKVFLECVQDMDHENMFWYRQDPGLGLRLIYFSYDVKMKEKGDIPEGYSVSREKKERFSLILESASTNQTSMYLCASADSSTDTQYFGPGTRLTVL.

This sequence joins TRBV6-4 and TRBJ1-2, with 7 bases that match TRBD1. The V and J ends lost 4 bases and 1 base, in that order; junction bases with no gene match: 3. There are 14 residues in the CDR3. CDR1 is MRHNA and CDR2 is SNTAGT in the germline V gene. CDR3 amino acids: CASSAGGINYGYTF. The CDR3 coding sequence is TGTGCCAGCAGTGCAGGGGGAATTAACTATGGCTACACCTTC.

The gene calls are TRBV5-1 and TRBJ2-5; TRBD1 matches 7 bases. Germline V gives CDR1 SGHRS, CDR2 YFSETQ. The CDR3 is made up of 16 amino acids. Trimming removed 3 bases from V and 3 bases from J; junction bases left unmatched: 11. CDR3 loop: CASSSPQPDREETQYF. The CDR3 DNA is TGCGCCAGCAGCTCCCCCCAACCCGACAGGGAAGAGACCCAGTACTTC.

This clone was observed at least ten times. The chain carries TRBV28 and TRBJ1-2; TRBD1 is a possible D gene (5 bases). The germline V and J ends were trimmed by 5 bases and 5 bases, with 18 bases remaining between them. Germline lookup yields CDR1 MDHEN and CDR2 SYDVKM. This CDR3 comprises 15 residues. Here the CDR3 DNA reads TGTGCCAGCAGTCTAACTCGGGACTCCTCTTATGGCTACACCTTC. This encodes CASSLTRDSSYGYTF.

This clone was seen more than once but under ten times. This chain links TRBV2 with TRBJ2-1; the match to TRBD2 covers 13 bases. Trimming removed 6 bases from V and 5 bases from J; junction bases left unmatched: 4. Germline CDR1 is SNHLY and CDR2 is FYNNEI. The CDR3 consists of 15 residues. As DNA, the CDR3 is TGTGCCAGCAGGGGGACTAGCGGGATCCACAATGAGCAGTTCTTC. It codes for CASRGTSGIHNEQFF.

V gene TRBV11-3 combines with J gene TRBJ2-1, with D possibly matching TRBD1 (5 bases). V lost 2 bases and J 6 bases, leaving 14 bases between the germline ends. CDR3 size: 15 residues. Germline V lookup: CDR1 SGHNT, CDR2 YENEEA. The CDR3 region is CASSLRGQGSNEQFF. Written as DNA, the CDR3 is TGTGCCAGCAGCTTAAGGGGTCAGGGCAGCAATGAGCAGTTCTTC. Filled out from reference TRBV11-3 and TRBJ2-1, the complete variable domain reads EAGVVQSPRYKIIEKKQPVAFWCNPISGHNTLYWYLQNLGQGPELLIRYENEEAVDDSQLPKDRFSAERLKGVDSTLKIQPAELGDSAVYLCASSLRGQGSNEQFFGPGTRLTVL.

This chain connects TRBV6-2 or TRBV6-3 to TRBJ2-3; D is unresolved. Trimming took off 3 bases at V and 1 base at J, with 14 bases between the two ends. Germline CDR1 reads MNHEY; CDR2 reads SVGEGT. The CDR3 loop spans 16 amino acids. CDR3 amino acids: CASSYLAEWGTDTQYF. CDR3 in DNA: TGTGCCAGCAGTTATTTGGCGGAATGGGGCACAGATACGCAGTATTTT.

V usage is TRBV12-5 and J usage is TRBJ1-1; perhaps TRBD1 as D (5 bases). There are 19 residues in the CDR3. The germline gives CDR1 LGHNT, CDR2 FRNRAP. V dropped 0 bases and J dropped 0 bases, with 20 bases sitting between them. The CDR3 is CASGLVTRGFRGMNTEAFF. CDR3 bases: TGTGCTAGTGGTTTGGTAACACGAGGATTTCGGGGGATGAACACTGAAGCTTTCTTT. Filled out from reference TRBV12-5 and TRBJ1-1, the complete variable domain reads DARVTQTPRHKVTEMGQEVTMRCQPILGHNTVFWYRQTMMQGLELLAYFRNRAPLDDSGMPKDRFSAEMPDATLATLKIQPSEPRDSAVYFCASGLVTRGFRGMNTEAFFGQGTRLTVV.

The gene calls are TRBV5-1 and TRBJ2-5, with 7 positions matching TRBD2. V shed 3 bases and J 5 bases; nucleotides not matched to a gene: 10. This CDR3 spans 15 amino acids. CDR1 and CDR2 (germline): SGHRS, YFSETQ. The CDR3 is CASSWSGAPVETQYF. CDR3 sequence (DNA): TGCGCCAGCAGCTGGAGCGGGGCCCCGGTGGAGACCCAGTACTTC.

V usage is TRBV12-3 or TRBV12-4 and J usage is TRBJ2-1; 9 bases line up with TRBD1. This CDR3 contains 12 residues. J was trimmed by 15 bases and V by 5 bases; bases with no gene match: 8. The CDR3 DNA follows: TGTGCCAGCAGTCCAAACAGGGGGCTTGGGTTCTTC. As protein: CASSPNRGLGFF.

Here the CDR3 reads CASSLVSGAAGGIYEQYF. CDR3 DNA sequence: TGTGCCAGCAGCTTAGTTAGCGGTGCGGCAGGGGGGATCTACGAGCAGTACTTC. The chain uses TRBV7-2 and TRBJ2-7, with a weak D call TRBD1 (7 bases). Trimming cost V 1 base and J 3 bases, with 22 bases left between them. Germline assignment: CDR1 SGHTA and CDR2 FQGNSA. The CDR3 runs 18 residues.

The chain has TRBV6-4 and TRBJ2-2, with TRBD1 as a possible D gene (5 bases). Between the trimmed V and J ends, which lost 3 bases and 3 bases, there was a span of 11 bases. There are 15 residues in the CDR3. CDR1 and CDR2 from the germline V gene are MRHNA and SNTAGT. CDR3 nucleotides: TGTGCCAGCAGTGAGGGGCGGACCGACACCGGGGAGCTGTTTTTT. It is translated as CASSEGRTDTGELFF.

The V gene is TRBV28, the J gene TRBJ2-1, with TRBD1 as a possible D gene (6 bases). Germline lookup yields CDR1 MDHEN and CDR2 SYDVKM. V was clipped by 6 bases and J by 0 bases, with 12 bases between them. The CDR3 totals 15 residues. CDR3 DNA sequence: TGTGCCAGCAGCCCCACAGGGCTCTCCTACAATGAGCAGTTCTTC. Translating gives CASSPTGLSYNEQFF. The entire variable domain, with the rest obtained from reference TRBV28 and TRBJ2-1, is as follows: DVKVTQSSRYLVKRTGEKVFLECVQDMDHENMFWYRQDPGLGLRLIYFSYDVKMKEKGDIPEGYSVSREKKERFSLILESASTNQTSMYLCASSPTGLSYNEQFFGPGTRLTVL.

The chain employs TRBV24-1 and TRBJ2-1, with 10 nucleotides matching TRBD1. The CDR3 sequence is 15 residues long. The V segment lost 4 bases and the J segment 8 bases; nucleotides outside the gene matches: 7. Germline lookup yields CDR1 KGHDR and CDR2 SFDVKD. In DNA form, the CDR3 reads TGTGCCACCAGTGACCTCGGGACAGGGGTCGATGAGCAGTTCTTC. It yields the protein CATSDLGTGVDEQFF.

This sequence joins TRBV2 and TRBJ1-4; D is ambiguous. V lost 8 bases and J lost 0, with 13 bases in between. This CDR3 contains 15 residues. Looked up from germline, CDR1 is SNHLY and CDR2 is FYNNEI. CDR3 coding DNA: TGTGCCAGCCGTGGCTTAGTTGCAACTAATGAAAAACTGTTTTTT. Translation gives CASRGLVATNEKLFF.

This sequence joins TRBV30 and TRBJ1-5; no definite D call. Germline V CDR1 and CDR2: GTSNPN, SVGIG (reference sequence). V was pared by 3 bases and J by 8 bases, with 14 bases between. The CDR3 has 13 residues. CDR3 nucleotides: TGTGCCTGGAGCCGTCAGGAGGGTGAGCCCCAGCATTTT. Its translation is CAWSRQEGEPQHF.

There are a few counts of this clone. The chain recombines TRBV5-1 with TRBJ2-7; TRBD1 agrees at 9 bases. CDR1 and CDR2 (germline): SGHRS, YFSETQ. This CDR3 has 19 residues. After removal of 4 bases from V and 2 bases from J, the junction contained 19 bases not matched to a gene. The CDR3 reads CASSAQGARSTRGTYEQYF. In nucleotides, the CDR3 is TGCGCCAGCAGCGCACAGGGGGCTAGATCTACCCGGGGGACCTACGAGCAGTACTTC.

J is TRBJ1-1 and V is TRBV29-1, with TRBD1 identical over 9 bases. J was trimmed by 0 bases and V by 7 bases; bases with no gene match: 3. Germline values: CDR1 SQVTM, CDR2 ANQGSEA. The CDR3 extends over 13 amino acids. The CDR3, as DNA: TGCAGCGGCCGGGACAGGGTGAACACTGAAGCTTTCTTT. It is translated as CSGRDRVNTEAFF.

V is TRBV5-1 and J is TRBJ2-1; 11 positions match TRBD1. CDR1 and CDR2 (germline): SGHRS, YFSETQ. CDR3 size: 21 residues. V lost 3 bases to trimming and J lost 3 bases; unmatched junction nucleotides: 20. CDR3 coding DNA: TGCGCCAGCAGCTCCCCTAGCGCCGGACAGGGGGCGCCTCGGGGCTACAATGAGCAGTTCTTC. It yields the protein CASSSPSAGQGAPRGYNEQFF.

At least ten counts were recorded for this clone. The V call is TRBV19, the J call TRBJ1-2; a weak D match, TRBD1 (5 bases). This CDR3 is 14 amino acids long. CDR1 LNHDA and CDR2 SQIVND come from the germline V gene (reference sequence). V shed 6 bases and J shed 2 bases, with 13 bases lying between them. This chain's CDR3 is CASRFGRGNYGYTF. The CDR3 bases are TGTGCCAGTAGATTCGGACGGGGGAACTATGGCTACACCTTC.

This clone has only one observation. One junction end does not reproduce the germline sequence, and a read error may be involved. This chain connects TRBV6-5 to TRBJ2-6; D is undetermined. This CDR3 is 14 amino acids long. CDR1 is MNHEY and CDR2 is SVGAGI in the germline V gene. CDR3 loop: CASLSGSEANVLTF. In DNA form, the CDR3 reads TGTGCCAGCCTTTCTGGCTCTGAGGCCAACGTCCTGACTTTC.

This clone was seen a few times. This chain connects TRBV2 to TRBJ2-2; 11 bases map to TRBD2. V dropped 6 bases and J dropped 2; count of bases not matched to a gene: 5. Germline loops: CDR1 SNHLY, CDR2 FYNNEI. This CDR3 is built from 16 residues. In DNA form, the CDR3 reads TGTGCCAGCAGGCTGGGACTAGCGGCTAACACCGGGGAGCTGTTTTTT. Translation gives CASRLGLAANTGELFF.

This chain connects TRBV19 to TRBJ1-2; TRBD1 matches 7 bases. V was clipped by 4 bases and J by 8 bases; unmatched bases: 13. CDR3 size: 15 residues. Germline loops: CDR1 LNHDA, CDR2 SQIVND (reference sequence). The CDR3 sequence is CASSTRRQGSFGYTF. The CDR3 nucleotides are TGTGCCAGTAGTACCCGACGACAGGGTTCCTTCGGCTACACCTTC.

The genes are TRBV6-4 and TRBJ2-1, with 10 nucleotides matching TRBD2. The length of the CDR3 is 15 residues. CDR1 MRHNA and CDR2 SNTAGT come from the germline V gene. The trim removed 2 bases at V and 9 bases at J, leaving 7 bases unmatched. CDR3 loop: CASSDRLAGVGEQFF. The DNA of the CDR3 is TGTGCCAGCAGTGACAGGCTAGCGGGAGTGGGTGAGCAGTTCTTC.